Listed here are 26 T cell receptor beta chains from one sample, sequenced in a study of Graves' ophthalmopathy and Graves' hyperthyroidism. Amplification of TCR beta CDR3 regions used RNA transcripts. First-round RT-PCR employed HTBI primers, with a second-round multiplex PCR after it. TCRdb reprocessed the multiplex PCR reads with MiXCR, giving one entry per CDR3 protein. The sample includes 500,000 to 700,000 distinct CDR3 sequences, over 20% of them seen just once. The sequencing input was peripheral blood. These receptors were collected from a woman aged 18-29 years with stable Graves' hyperthyroidism. Some clones in this sample may be carry-over from other donors' samples.

In this sample, this clonotype turned up many times. The genes are TRBV12-5 and TRBJ1-1; no clear D. This CDR3 region has 17 residues. The germline V gene encodes CDR1 LGHNT and CDR2 FRNRAP. V was shortened by 0 bases and J by 1 base, with 15 bases between the two germline ends. The CDR3 loop reads CASGLVPLLRRNTEAFF. CDR3 nucleotides: TGTGCTAGTGGTTTGGTACCCCTCCTGCGAAGGAACACTGAAGCTTTCTTT.

This clonotype was observed once. This chain connects TRBV28 to TRBJ1-2; maybe TRBD1 (5 bases). Trimming took off 7 bases at V and 3 bases at J, with 9 bases between the two ends. Germline CDR1 and CDR2: MDHEN and SYDVKM. The CDR3 sequence is 12 residues long. The CDR3 sequence is CASTSGDYGYTF. The CDR3 region has the DNA TGTGCCAGCACATCGGGGGACTATGGCTACACCTTC.

The rearrangement joins TRBV14 to TRBJ1-6; D unclear. Trimming left V 1 base short and J 7 bases short, with 5 bases between. The germline V gene has CDR1 SGHDN and CDR2 FVKESK. The CDR3 is 13 residues long. CDR3 amino acids: CASSQAYNSPLHF. DNA for the CDR3: TGTGCCAGCAGCCAAGCTTACAATTCACCCCTCCACTTT.

A few counts support this clonotype. Mismatch with germline at one junction end may stem from a read error. The gene calls are TRBV4-1 and TRBJ1-6, with 7 bases matching TRBD1. The germline V gene has CDR1 MGHRA and CDR2 YSYEKL. The CDR3 runs to 13 residues. The DNA of the CDR3 is TGCGCCAGCAGCCCGGACAGGATTTCACTCCTCCACTTT. Protein product: CASSPDRISLLHF.

This clonotype was picked up many times. The chain carries TRBV12-3 or TRBV12-4 and TRBJ1-5; no reliable D call. The CDR3 runs 12 residues. Trimming shortened V by 3 bases and J by 10 bases, and 10 bases separated the two germline ends. The CDR3 DNA sequence: TGTGCCAGCAGTTTGGGCCCTGGTCCCCAGCATTTT. It specifies CASSLGPGPQHF.

The chain joins TRBV29-1 to TRBJ2-7; 13 bases align to TRBD2. With V trimmed by 5 bases and J by 2 bases, 6 bases remained unmatched. The CDR3 is 15 residues long. Germline-derived CDR1 and CDR2 are SQVTM and ANQGSEA. In nucleotides, the CDR3 is TGCAGCGTTACCCGGACTAGCGGGGGAGCCTACGAGCAGTACTTC. Translating gives CSVTRTSGGAYEQYF.

At least ten counts were recorded for this clonotype. CDR3 in amino acids: CASRQTGTVKAQYF. The CDR3 DNA is TGTGCCAGCAGACAAACTGGGACCGTCAAGGCCCAGTACTTC. The rearrangement uses TRBV6-5 and TRBJ2-5; the D call may be TRBD1 or TRBD2 (5 bases each). This CDR3 comprises 14 residues. The V end was cut by 6 bases, the J end by 9 bases, with 20 bases between. CDR1 and CDR2 from the germline V gene are MNHEY and SVGAGI.

The chain carries TRBV12-3 or TRBV12-4 and TRBJ1-2; TRBD1 might be the D (5 bases). The CDR3 length is 16 residues. Trimming took 1 base from V and 4 from J, leaving 16 bases between them. The CDR3 protein is CASSLGRRGTRYGYTF. As DNA, the CDR3 is TGTGCCAGCAGTTTAGGTCGTCGGGGGACTCGCTATGGCTACACCTTC.

This clonotype was seen at least ten times. The gene calls are TRBV12-3 or TRBV12-4 and TRBJ1-5; D is uncertain. V was pared by 1 base and J by 5 bases, with 6 bases between. This CDR3 has 13 residues. CDR3 loop: CASSLGGYQPQHF. CDR3 DNA: TGTGCCAGCAGTTTAGGGGGATATCAGCCCCAGCATTTT.

The chain is built from TRBV11-2 and TRBJ2-7; 7 bases are a match to TRBD2. This CDR3 has 16 residues. CDR1 and CDR2 (germline): SGHAT, FQNNGV. Germline trimming cut 0 bases from V and 4 bases from J; bases unmatched to any gene: 9. The DNA of the CDR3 is TGTGCCAGCAGCTTAGATCTTTGGCTAGCGGAATACGAGCAGTACTTC. It encodes CASSLDLWLAEYEQYF.

The CDR3 bases are TGTGCCAGCAGACCCGACAGTCTGGTTTTGGATACGCAGTATTTT. Translating it yields CASRPDSLVLDTQYF. The chain uses TRBV6-2 or TRBV6-3 and TRBJ2-3, with D possibly being TRBD1 (5 bases). With 6 bases removed from V and 6 bases from J, the gap between germline ends came to 19 bases. In germline, CDR1 is MNHEY, CDR2 SVGEGT. The CDR3 is 15 residues long.

This clonotype was found many times. This rearrangement joins TRBV6-1 to TRBJ1-5; no clear D gene. V lost 2 bases and J lost 2, with 10 bases in between. This CDR3 is 15 amino acids long. Germline-derived CDR1 and CDR2 are MNHNS and SASEGT. CDR3 nucleotides: TGTGCCAGCAGTGAACGGGCACTCGGCAATCAGCCCCAGCATTTT. It specifies CASSERALGNQPQHF.

This clonotype was picked up many times. The chain recombines TRBV27 with TRBJ2-4; 8 nucleotides agree with TRBD2. Germline-derived CDR1 and CDR2 are MNHEY and SMNVEV (reference sequence). J was trimmed by 7 bases and V by 5 bases; bases with no gene match: 7. The CDR3 spans 14 residues. Here the CDR3 DNA reads TGTGCCAGCAGTACTAGCCGGGGGGGTAACATTCAGTACTTC. Translation gives CASSTSRGGNIQYF.

Only a few counts were recorded for this clonotype. This may be a read error, as it is one base from a much larger clone. The J gene is TRBJ1-1, the V gene TRBV12-3 or TRBV12-4; tentatively, D is TRBD1 (5 bases). This CDR3 region has 16 residues. The CDR3 sequence: CATGAGSLTMNTEACF. DNA of the CDR3: TGTGCCACCGGGGCGGGGTCCCTTACAATGAACACTGAAGCTTGCTTT.

This clonotype has ten or more counts. One end of the junction varies from germline; a read error may be responsible. This chain joins TRBV5-6 and TRBJ2-2; 7 bases match TRBD1. Germline CDR1 reads SGHDT; CDR2 reads YYEEEE. This CDR3 has 13 residues. The CDR3 DNA reads TGTGCCAGCAGCCTGACAGGGTCCGGGAAGCTGTTTTTT. Protein: CASSLTGSGKLFF.

This clonotype came up many times. The chain couples TRBV10-3 to TRBJ2-5; D is perhaps TRBD1 or TRBD2 (5 bases each). Per germline, CDR1 ENHRY and CDR2 SYGVKD. V lost 4 bases, J lost 1 base, and 10 bases lay in between. The CDR3 covers 14 residues. As DNA, the CDR3 is TGTGCCATCAGTGGAGCAGGGACCCAAGAGACCCAGTACTTC. This codes for CAISGAGTQETQYF.

This clonotype was seen at least ten times. The chain has TRBV2 and TRBJ1-2, with D perhaps TRBD1 (6 bases). The CDR3 is 14 residues long. The germline CDR1 and CDR2 sequences are SNHLY and FYNNEI. The V gene lost 4 bases and the J gene lost 8 bases, with 17 bases spanning the gap. The CDR3 coding sequence is TGTGCCAGCAGTGCATTACAGGGAACTATCGGCTACACCTTC. Amino acid sequence: CASSALQGTIGYTF.

The rearrangement links TRBV5-1 to TRBJ2-3; 11 bases are a match to TRBD2. Looked up from germline, CDR1 is SGHRS and CDR2 is YFSETQ. The J segment lost 4 bases and the V segment lost 0 bases, leaving 4 bases of the junction unmatched. This CDR3 has 16 residues. The CDR3 DNA reads TGCGCCAGCAGCTTGGCGACTAGCGGGGTCCCAGATACGCAGTATTTT. This codes for CASSLATSGVPDTQYF. Full variable domain (missing parts from reference TRBV5-1 and TRBJ2-3): KAGVTQTPRYLIKTRGQQVTLSCSPISGHRSVSWYQQTPGQGLQFLFEYFSETQRNKGNFPGRFSGRQFSNSRSEMNVSTLELGDSALYLCASSLATSGVPDTQYFGPGTRLTVL.

This clonotype was detected ten times or more. V gene TRBV5-1 combines with J gene TRBJ1-3, with TRBD1 as a possible D gene (6 bases). The germline V and J ends were trimmed by 4 bases and 3 bases, with 11 bases remaining between them. The CDR3 contains 14 residues. CDR1 is SGHRS and CDR2 is YFSETQ in the germline V gene. The CDR3 bases are TGCGCCAGCAGCCCTACAGGGTTTGGAAACACCATATATTTT. Translation gives CASSPTGFGNTIYF.

This clonotype was seen more than once but under ten times. The J gene is TRBJ2-2, the V gene TRBV28; D may match TRBD1 or TRBD2 (6 bases each). The CDR3 totals 15 residues. CDR1 is MDHEN, CDR2 SYDVKM, per germline. The V end lost 7 bases, the J end lost 4 bases, and 16 bases lay between the germline ends. The CDR3 is CASTSPGAGTGELFF. The DNA for the CDR3 is TGTGCCAGCACCTCCCCGGGGGCCGGCACCGGGGAGCTGTTTTTT.

The J gene is TRBJ1-2, the V gene TRBV7-2; D call uncertain. CDR1 and CDR2 (germline): SGHTA, FQGNSA. V was shortened by 1 base and J by 4 bases, with 13 bases between the two germline ends. The CDR3 has 15 amino acids. The CDR3 DNA is TGTGCCAGCAGCTTAGTAGGCAGTTCGGGCTATGGCTACACCTTC. Protein: CASSLVGSSGYGYTF.

The chain carries TRBV5-1 and TRBJ2-2; tentatively, D is TRBD1 or TRBD2 (5 bases each). Trimming took off 4 bases at V and 4 bases at J, with 17 bases between the two ends. Germline V gives CDR1 SGHRS, CDR2 YFSETQ. CDR3 length equals 16 residues. CDR3 region: CASSVEPGRGTGELFF. The CDR3 nucleotides read TGCGCCAGCAGCGTGGAACCGGGACGCGGCACCGGGGAGCTGTTTTTT. The full variable domain, rest sourced from reference TRBV5-1 and TRBJ2-2, is KAGVTQTPRYLIKTRGQQVTLSCSPISGHRSVSWYQQTPGQGLQFLFEYFSETQRNKGNFPGRFSGRQFSNSRSEMNVSTLELGDSALYLCASSVEPGRGTGELFFGEGSRLTVL.

This clonotype was counted many times. This chain uses TRBV6-5 with TRBJ2-5, with D possibly being TRBD1 (7 bases). Germline values: CDR1 MNHEY, CDR2 SVGAGI. Trimming took 1 base from V and 6 from J, leaving 15 bases between them. The CDR3 totals 15 residues. The CDR3, as DNA: TGTGCCAGCAGTTACTTTGGGCAGGGGGGACAGACCCAGTACTTC. It yields the protein CASSYFGQGGQTQYF.

Only a few counts were recorded for this clonotype. This chain links TRBV11-2 with TRBJ2-5; no clear D. The CDR3 sequence is 13 residues long. CDR1 and CDR2 (germline): SGHAT, FQNNGV. V was cut by 0 bases and J by 5 bases, with 7 bases left in between. As DNA, the CDR3 is TGTGCCAGCAGCTTAGAATTGGGGGAGACCCAGTACTTC. It is translated as CASSLELGETQYF.

This clonotype appeared many times. The chain carries TRBV27 and TRBJ1-1; D perhaps matches TRBD1 (6 bases). The CDR3 is 13 amino acids. CDR1 MNHEY and CDR2 SMNVEV come from the germline V gene (reference sequence). V gave up 2 bases and J gave up 7 bases, with 11 bases separating them. The CDR3 region has the DNA TGTGCCAGCAGTTTAACAGGGAATAATGAAGCTTTCTTT. This codes for CASSLTGNNEAFF.

CDR3 DNA sequence: TGTGCCAGCAGACTGGGTACGTGGGCGGTTGGCAATCAGCCCCAGCATTTT. It codes for CASRLGTWAVGNQPQHF. The chain combines TRBV7-3 with TRBJ1-5, with D hard to call. The CDR3 covers 17 residues. Germline CDR1 and CDR2: SGHTA and FQGTGA. The ends were cut back, 6 bases at V and 2 bases at J, with 20 bases in the middle. Based on the CDR3 plus reference TRBV7-3 and TRBJ1-5, the full variable domain is GAGVSQTPSNKVTEKGKYVELRCDPISGHTALYWYRQSLGQGPEFLIYFQGTGAADDSGLPNDRFFAVRPEGSVSTLKIQRTERGDSAVYLCASRLGTWAVGNQPQHFGDGTRLSIL.